The 11 T cell receptor beta chains below come from one sample, sequenced in a study of a mutant IDH1 vaccine in newly diagnosed glioma. No antigens are known for them. Produced via immunoSEQ multiplex PCR; TCRdb's table is partial and in-frame only. The sample contains about 53,000 clones, around 80% of which appear only once. Time point meaning: week 5, during vaccination. In every dose of vaccine, 300 ug of mutant IDH1 20-mer peptide was given alongside topical imiquimod. The starting material was PBMCs, obtained from a glioma patient whose treatment included an IDH1 peptide vaccine. The receptors originated from a woman in her 50s with glioma.

This chain joins TRBV6-6 and TRBJ2-7; 8 bases are a match to TRBD2. The CDR3 extends over 14 amino acids. Germline CDR1 reads MNHNY; CDR2 reads SVGAGI (reference sequence). After removal of 2 bases from V and 4 bases from J, the junction contained 4 bases not matched to a gene. CDR3 coding DNA: TGTGCCAGCAGTTACCCCGCGGGGGGATACGAGCAGTACTTC. As protein: CASSYPAGGYEQYF.

This clone was seen only a few times. The V and J genes are TRBV28 and TRBJ1-2, with D possibly being TRBD1 (5 bases). The V end lost 6 bases, the J end lost 7 bases, and 15 bases lay between the germline ends. Germline V lookup: CDR1 MDHEN, CDR2 SYDVKM. CDR3 length equals 13 residues. Here the CDR3 reads CASSRSGVTGYTF. CDR3 nucleotide sequence: TGTGCCAGCAGCCGTTCGGGGGTTACTGGCTACACCTTC.

The chain employs TRBV29-1 and TRBJ2-7, with D hard to call. CDR1 and CDR2 from the germline V gene are SQVTM and ANQGSEA. V lost 3 bases to trimming and J lost 0 bases, with 3 bases between them. The CDR3 has 11 residues. The CDR3 bases are TGCAGCGTTGACGTCTCCTACGAGCAGTACTTC. It is translated as CSVDVSYEQYF.

The chain links TRBV28 to TRBJ2-7; 8 bases map to TRBD2. V was pared by 8 bases and J by 4 bases, with 4 bases of the junction left unmatched. There are 12 residues in the CDR3. Germline V gene data show CDR1 as MDHEN and CDR2 as SYDVKM. Here the CDR3 reads CASPRGGYEQYF. DNA of the CDR3: TGTGCCAGCCCCCGGGGGGGATACGAGCAGTACTTC.

The chain couples TRBV19 to TRBJ1-5, with a tentative D call TRBD1 (5 bases). The V and J ends lost 1 base and 4 bases respectively, with 8 bases between them. CDR3 length equals 14 residues. Germline V lookup: CDR1 LNHDA, CDR2 SQIVND (reference sequence). The CDR3 loop reads CASSIGPGNQPQHF. The CDR3, as DNA: TGTGCCAGTAGTATAGGGCCAGGGAATCAGCCCCAGCATTTT.

The V gene is TRBV19, the J gene TRBJ1-1; no firm D call. Germline loops: CDR1 LNHDA, CDR2 SQIVND (reference sequence). Trimming left V 3 bases short and J 1 base short, with 12 bases between. The CDR3 contains 15 residues. The CDR3 sequence: CASSIVAWGNTEAFF. CDR3 DNA: TGTGCCAGTAGTATCGTGGCCTGGGGGAACACTGAAGCTTTCTTT.

This rearrangement joins TRBV5-6 to TRBJ1-1; no definite D call. The germline V and J ends were trimmed by 0 bases and 3 bases, with 9 bases remaining between them. This CDR3 comprises 14 residues. Germline values: CDR1 SGHDT, CDR2 YYEEEE. The DNA for the CDR3 is TGTGCCAGCAGCTTGGTGGGGTTGGACACTGAAGCTTTCTTT. It is translated as CASSLVGLDTEAFF.

CDR3 protein: CASSLELRNGYTF. In nucleotides, the CDR3 is TGTGCCAGCAGCTTGGAACTACGGAATGGCTACACCTTC. The chain carries TRBV5-5 and TRBJ1-2; D call uncertain. V lost 0 bases, J lost 6 bases, and 9 bases lay in between. The CDR3 spans 13 residues. Germline-derived CDR1 and CDR2 are SGHKS and YYEKEE (reference sequence). The full variable domain, in which reference TRBV5-5 and TRBJ1-2 provide the parts outside the CDR3, is DAGVTQSPTHLIKTRGQQVTLRCSPISGHKSVSWYQQVLGQGPQFIFQYYEKEERGRGNFPDRFSARQFPNYSSELNVNALLLGDSALYLCASSLELRNGYTFGSGTRLTVV.

The J gene is TRBJ2-1, the V gene TRBV7-6; 8 bases line up with TRBD2. With V trimmed by 9 bases and J by 6 bases, 7 bases remained unmatched. Germline V gene sequence: CDR1 SGHVS, CDR2 FNYEAQ. This CDR3 spans 13 amino acids. CDR3 DNA sequence: TGTGCCAGTAGCGGGAATGGCCTCAATGAGCAGTTCTTC. Residues: CASSGNGLNEQFF.

The chain couples TRBV4-1 to TRBJ1-2, with D tentatively TRBD1 (5 bases). The V end was cut by 0 bases, the J end by 4 bases, with 15 bases between. This CDR3 comprises 16 residues. Germline values: CDR1 MGHRA, CDR2 YSYEKL. CDR3 amino acids: CASSQETATTVYGYTF. The CDR3 nucleotides read TGCGCCAGCAGCCAAGAGACAGCTACAACTGTCTATGGCTACACCTTC.

This CDR3 is CASSVMNTEAFF. DNA of the CDR3: TGTGCCAGCAGTGTTATGAACACTGAAGCTTTCTTT. The genes are TRBV2 and TRBJ1-1; D call uncertain. Looked up from germline, CDR1 is SNHLY and CDR2 is FYNNEI. The germline V and J ends were trimmed by 4 bases and 0 bases, with 3 bases remaining between them. The CDR3 is 12 residues long.